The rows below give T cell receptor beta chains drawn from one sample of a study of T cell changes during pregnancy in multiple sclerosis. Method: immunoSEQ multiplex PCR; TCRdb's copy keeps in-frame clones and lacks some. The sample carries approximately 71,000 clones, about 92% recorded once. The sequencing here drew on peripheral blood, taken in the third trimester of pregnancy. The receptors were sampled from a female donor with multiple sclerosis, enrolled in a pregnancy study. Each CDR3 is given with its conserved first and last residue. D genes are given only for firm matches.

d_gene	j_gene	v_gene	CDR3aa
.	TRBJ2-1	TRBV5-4	CASTTLANGYNEQFF
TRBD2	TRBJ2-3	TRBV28	CASLSLAGGPPRTDTQYF
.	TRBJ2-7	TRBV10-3	CAISEGAGFEQYF
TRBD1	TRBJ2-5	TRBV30	CAWTLTGVETQYF
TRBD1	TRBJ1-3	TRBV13	CASSRDRGRRNTIYF
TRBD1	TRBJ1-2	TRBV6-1	CASRPGQGHYGYTF
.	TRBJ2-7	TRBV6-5	CASSEASDPEQYF
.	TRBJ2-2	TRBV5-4	CASSLGQGIGELFF
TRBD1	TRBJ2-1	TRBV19	CASSIGTGSQTNEQFF
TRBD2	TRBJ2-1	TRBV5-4	CASSLASGMIHEQFF
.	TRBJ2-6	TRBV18	CASSSTDSGANVLTF
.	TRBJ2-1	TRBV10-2	CASRTPKGKSYNEQFF
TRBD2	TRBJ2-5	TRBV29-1	CSAVPGLAGEWTQYF
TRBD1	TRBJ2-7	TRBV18	CASSPPGTGDPEQYF
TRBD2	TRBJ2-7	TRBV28	CASTLPGLAHEQYF
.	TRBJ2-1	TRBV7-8	CASSSIQGYEQFF
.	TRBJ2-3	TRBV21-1	CASNEGVKDTDTQYF
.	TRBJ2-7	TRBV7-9	CASSSRLVGHSYEQYF
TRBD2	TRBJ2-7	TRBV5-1	CASSSVIIGLAGGPKEQYF
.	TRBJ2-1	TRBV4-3	CASSPDTGVYNEQFF
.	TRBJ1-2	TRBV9	CASSVGNGFGYTF
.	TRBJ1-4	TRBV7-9	CASSLDGGSEKLFF
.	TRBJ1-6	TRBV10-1	CASSTEGSPLHF
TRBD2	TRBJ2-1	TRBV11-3	CASSTPGLAGLQFF
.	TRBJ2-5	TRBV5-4	CASIGRGTQYF
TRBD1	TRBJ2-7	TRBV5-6	CASSRQGVSYEQYF
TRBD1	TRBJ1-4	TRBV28	CASSIQGRTNEKLFF
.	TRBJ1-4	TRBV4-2	CASSQRATNEKLFF
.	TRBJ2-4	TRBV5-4	CASSVREAKNIQYF
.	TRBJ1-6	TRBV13	CASSLGQGLRSPLHF
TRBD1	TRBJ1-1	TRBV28	CASRPIIDRGLSTEAFF
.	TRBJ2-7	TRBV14	CASSQYQGKGVYEQYF
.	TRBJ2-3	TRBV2	CASSEQGSDTQYF
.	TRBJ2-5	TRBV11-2	CASSSSGVRETQYF
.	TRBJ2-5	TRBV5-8	CASSLDIQETQYF
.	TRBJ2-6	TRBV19	CASSLVISGANVLTF
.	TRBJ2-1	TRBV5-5	CASSILATEQFF